This paragraph reports one T cell receptor beta chain. From germline, CDR1 is MGHRA and CDR2 YSYEKL. There are 17 residues in the CDR3. Trimming at V came to 4 bases and at J to 4 bases, leaving 11 bases not matched to a gene. While infection was still active, Seattle patients were enrolled and then followed longitudinally. This sample was included in a study of blood T cell repertoires in COVID-19. Authors' methods: It was from reference gene primer amplification that nucleated cell counts were estimated. Clones were sequenced by immunoSEQ multiplex PCR, and TCRdb holds only the in-frame ones, with some missing. V, J and clone size were drawn from that table, and D and trimming were deduced from the DNA. The table has over 400,000 clones, roughly 91% seen once.

The TCR comes from a woman aged 50 to 65 with COVID-19, enrolled during active disease. This rearrangement joins TRBV4-1 to TRBJ2-2; 8 bases agree with TRBD1. The source material was peripheral blood. The CDR3 region is CASSRSSGGAGTGELFF. The CDR3 DNA follows: TGCGCCAGCAGCCGCTCCTCAGGGGGCGCCGGCACCGGGGAGCTGTTTTTT.